A single sample gave rise to the 32 T cell receptor beta chains below, sequenced in a study of PD-1 blockade in classical Hodgkin lymphoma. The data were produced by immunoSEQ multiplex PCR, yet TCRdb's version contains in-frame clones alone and is incomplete. Seen here are about 6,800 clones, around 80% observed once, and the top ten hold about 43%. Every one of the patients relapsed after autologous stem cell transplantation (brentuximab vedotin exposure was variable). This specimen was peripheral blood mononuclear cells (PBMCs), taken before the second cycle of nivolumab. These TCRs come from a human donor with classical Hodgkin lymphoma.

The CDR3 nucleotides are TGTGCCAGCAGCTTGGCGGGAGGGGGTGAAGCTTTCTTT. Amino acid sequence: CASSLAGGGEAFF. The gene calls are TRBV7-3 and TRBJ1-1, with D maybe TRBD1 (6 bases). The CDR3 runs to 13 residues. V lost 3 bases to trimming and J lost 7 bases, with 12 bases between them. In germline, CDR1 is SGHTA, CDR2 FQGTGA.

This clone was picked up one time. The rearrangement uses TRBV11-3 and TRBJ2-3; no definite D call. The CDR3 runs to 11 residues. Germline CDR1 is SGHNT and CDR2 is YENEEA. V was pared by 3 bases and J by 6 bases, with 4 bases between. Here the CDR3 DNA reads TGTGCCAGCAGCTTGTCCGATACGCAGTATTTT. It specifies CASSLSDTQYF.

The gene calls are TRBV7-6 and TRBJ2-1; D is unresolved. Per the germline V gene, CDR1 is SGHVS and CDR2 is FNYEAQ. V was shortened by 6 bases and J by 6 bases, with 12 bases between the two germline ends. The CDR3 contains 13 residues. This CDR3 is CASRPARANEQFF. CDR3 in DNA: TGTGCCAGCAGACCAGCTAGGGCCAATGAGCAGTTCTTC.

This clone is deemed large. V is TRBV6-5 and J is TRBJ2-1; no definite D call. The CDR3 extends over 13 amino acids. CDR1 MNHEY and CDR2 SVGAGI come from the germline V gene. The germline V and J ends were trimmed by 0 bases and 7 bases, with 7 bases remaining between them. The CDR3 nucleotides read TGTGCCAGCAGTTACTCTAATGTAAATGAGCAGTTCTTC. Protein sequence: CASSYSNVNEQFF.

As regards this clone: Sequence at one end of the junction differs from germline and may be a read error. The V and J genes are TRBV5-4 and TRBJ2-7; 11 bases match TRBD1. CDR1 is SGHNT, CDR2 YYREEE, per germline (reference sequence). CDR3 length: 13 residues. The CDR3 nucleotides are TGTGCCAGCAGCCCTTGGGACAGGGGGTATAAGGACTTC. Amino acid sequence: CASSPWDRGYKDF. The whole variable domain, filled in from reference TRBV5-4 and TRBJ2-7, reads ETGVTQSPTHLIKTRGQQVTLRCSSQSGHNTVSWYQQALGQGPQFIFQYYREEENGRGNFPPRFSGLQFPNYSSELNVNALELDDSALYLCASSPWDRGYKDFGPGTRLTVT.

This clone has a single count. One end of the junction does not line up with germline, which may come from a read error. V usage is TRBV5-4 and J usage is TRBJ1-2, with 8 bases fitting TRBD1. The CDR3 consists of 13 residues. The V gene's germline CDR1 is SGHNT and CDR2 YYREEE (reference sequence). The chain's CDR3 is CASGIQGAGGYTF. CDR3 nucleotide sequence: TGCGCCAGCGGTATTCAGGGGGCCGGTGGCTACACCTTC.

This sequence joins TRBV5-5 and TRBJ2-7, with 11 bases that match TRBD1. Germline-derived CDR1 and CDR2 are SGHKS and YYEKEE (reference sequence). The CDR3 has 18 amino acids. The V and J ends lost 0 bases and 1 base, in that order; junction bases with no gene match: 9. CDR3 residues: CASSLVIFGTGGSYEQYF. DNA of the CDR3: TGTGCCAGCAGCTTGGTAATTTTTGGGACAGGGGGATCCTACGAGCAGTACTTC.

The CDR3 DNA reads TGTGCCAGCAGCCCCGGGACTTTAGAAGCTTTCTTT. As protein: CASSPGTLEAFF. The chain is built from TRBV7-9 and TRBJ1-1, with D perhaps TRBD1 (5 bases). The CDR3 contains 12 residues. V lost 5 bases and J 8 bases, leaving 12 bases between the germline ends. CDR1 and CDR2 from the germline V gene are SEHNR and FQNEAQ (reference sequence).

The chain recombines TRBV18 with TRBJ2-3, with 10 bases identical to TRBD1. This CDR3 comprises 15 residues. J was trimmed by 4 bases and V by 0 bases; bases with no gene match: 1. The V gene's germline CDR1 is KGHSH and CDR2 LQKENI. The CDR3 reads CASSPPGQGSDTQYF. CDR3 DNA: TGTGCCAGCTCACCACCGGGACAGGGGTCAGATACGCAGTATTTT.

This clone came up a few times. The chain combines TRBV21-1 with TRBJ2-7; the D call of TRBD2 is as the table states it, not checked on the DNA. TRBV21-1 is given as a pseudogene. CDR3 length: 17 residues. The CDR3 DNA follows: TGTGCCAGCAGCAAAGTCCCCCCGGACTCCCGGACCTACGAGCAGTACTTC. Its protein is CASSKVPPDSRTYEQYF.

The V call is TRBV13, the J call TRBJ2-7; 8 positions agree with TRBD1. Germline V CDR1 and CDR2: PRHDT, FYEKMQ (reference sequence). Trimming removed 3 bases from V and 4 bases from J; junction bases left unmatched: 5. This CDR3 is built from 14 residues. The CDR3 bases are TGTGCCAGCAGCTTGGACAGGGCCGGGTACGAGCAGTACTTC. As protein: CASSLDRAGYEQYF.

This clone was observed once. V usage is TRBV15 and J usage is TRBJ1-4, with a possible D match to TRBD1 (6 bases). The CDR3 has 17 amino acids. V lost 2 bases and J lost 4, with 17 bases in between. Germline V lookup: CDR1 LNHNV, CDR2 YYDKDF (reference sequence). The CDR3 sequence is CATSRSRRGTGNEKLFF. The CDR3 coding sequence is TGTGCCACCAGCAGATCTCGGAGGGGGACGGGTAATGAAAAACTGTTTTTT.

V and J are TRBV7-2 and TRBJ2-5, with D unclear. In germline, CDR1 is SGHTA, CDR2 FQGNSA. V lost 1 base to trimming and J lost 1 base, with 10 bases between them. The CDR3 totals 15 residues. CDR3 DNA: TGTGCCAGCAGCTTAGTGGATCGGGCCCAAGAGACCCAGTACTTC. Amino acids: CASSLVDRAQETQYF. The entire variable domain, with the rest obtained from reference TRBV7-2 and TRBJ2-5, is as follows: GAGVSQSPSNKVTEKGKDVELRCDPISGHTALYWYRQSLGQGLEFLIYFQGNSAPDKSGLPSDRFSAERTGGSVSTLTIQRTQQEDSAVYLCASSLVDRAQETQYFGPGTRLLVL.

The chain carries TRBV18 and TRBJ2-5, with 11 bases lining up with TRBD1. CDR1 is KGHSH, CDR2 LQKENI, per germline. This CDR3 spans 15 amino acids. V lost 0 bases to trimming and J lost 11 bases; unmatched junction nucleotides: 8. CDR3 DNA sequence: TGTGCCAGCTCACCACCTGGGACAGGGGGAGAGGAGCAGTACTTC. This codes for CASSPPGTGGEEQYF.

V is TRBV7-2 and J is TRBJ2-7; 9 bases match TRBD1. The CDR3 spans 14 residues. The ends lost 3 bases at V and 7 bases at J; junction bases unmatched: 7. Germline V gene data show CDR1 as SGHTA and CDR2 as FQGNSA. DNA for the CDR3: TGTGCCAGCAGCTTGGGACAGGGTATTAGGGAGCAGTACTTC. This codes for CASSLGQGIREQYF.

V gene TRBV6-4 combines with J gene TRBJ2-2; D not resolved. Trimming removed 6 bases from V and 1 base from J, with 9 bases in between. The CDR3 has 14 residues. From germline, CDR1 is MRHNA and CDR2 SNTAGT. The CDR3 loop reads CASSLEGNTGELFF. CDR3 DNA sequence: TGTGCCAGCAGCCTCGAAGGGAACACCGGGGAGCTGTTTTTT.

This rearrangement joins TRBV19 to TRBJ1-2; D is unclear. Trimming cost V 8 bases and J 0 bases, with 7 bases left between them. CDR1 is LNHDA and CDR2 is SQIVND in the germline V gene (reference sequence). The CDR3 sequence is 12 residues long. The CDR3 loop reads CASHVANYGYTF. DNA of the CDR3: TGTGCCAGTCACGTTGCTAACTATGGCTACACCTTC.

The genes are TRBV7-3 and TRBJ2-2; D gene uncertain. The CDR3 is 14 residues long. Between the trimmed V and J ends, which lost 8 bases and 0 bases, there was a span of 10 bases. The germline gives CDR1 SGHTA, CDR2 FQGTGA. DNA for the CDR3: TGTGCCAGCGGTTGGGGTACGAACACCGGGGAGCTGTTTTTT. The encoded protein is CASGWGTNTGELFF. Looking up the rest from reference TRBV7-3 and TRBJ2-2 gives the full variable domain: GAGVSQTPSNKVTEKGKYVELRCDPISGHTALYWYRQSLGQGPEFLIYFQGTGAADDSGLPNDRFFAVRPEGSVSTLKIQRTERGDSAVYLCASGWGTNTGELFFGEGSRLTVL.

By sample fraction, this clone is medium-sized. V gene TRBV2 combines with J gene TRBJ2-2; 7 bases line up with TRBD1. Per germline, CDR1 SNHLY and CDR2 FYNNEI. Trimming removed 8 bases from V and 6 bases from J; junction bases left unmatched: 12. The CDR3 has 15 amino acids. This chain's CDR3 is CASRRTGAVAGELFF. CDR3 nucleotide sequence: TGTGCCAGCCGCAGAACAGGGGCGGTCGCCGGGGAGCTGTTTTTT. Full variable domain (missing parts from reference TRBV2 and TRBJ2-2): EPEVTQTPSHQVTQMGQEVILRCVPISNHLYFYWYRQILGQKVEFLVSFYNNEISEKSEIFDDQFSVERPDGSNFTLKIRSTKLEDSAMYFCASRRTGAVAGELFFGEGSRLTVL.

Turning to this clone: In the same sample, other DNA sequences code for this CDR3. The rearrangement uses TRBV7-3 and TRBJ2-2; D may correspond to TRBD1 or TRBD2 (5 bases each). Trimming stripped 1 base from V and 7 bases from J, with 7 bases between. CDR3 length equals 13 residues. Germline V gene data show CDR1 as SGHTA and CDR2 as FQGTGA. The CDR3 DNA is TGTGCCAGCAGCTTAAGTGGGGGCGGGGAGCTGTTTTTT. Translating it yields CASSLSGGGELFF.

The chain combines TRBV15 with TRBJ2-5; 7 bases match TRBD1. The J segment lost 3 bases and the V segment lost 5 bases, leaving 3 bases of the junction unmatched. Germline CDR1 reads LNHNV; CDR2 reads YYDKDF (reference sequence). The CDR3 has 13 residues. The CDR3 DNA is TGTGCCACCAGCGGACAGGCAAAAGAGACCCAGTACTTC. This sequence encodes CATSGQAKETQYF.

The V gene is TRBV5-4, the J gene TRBJ2-3; D not resolved. The CDR3 is 11 residues long. Trimming removed 1 base from V and 3 bases from J, with 0 bases in between. In germline, CDR1 is SGHNT, CDR2 YYREEE (reference sequence). CDR3: CASSLTDTQYF. For the CDR3, the DNA is TGTGCCAGCAGCTTGACAGATACGCAGTATTTT.

The chain employs TRBV9 and TRBJ2-6; tentatively, D is TRBD1 or TRBD2 (5 bases each). Trimming left V 3 bases short and J 0 bases short, with 19 bases between. This CDR3 has 19 residues. The germline V gene has CDR1 SGDLS and CDR2 YYNGEE. In DNA form, the CDR3 reads TGTGCCAGCAGCGCGGGACCCCCTACTCCTTTCTCTGGGGCCAACGTCCTGACTTTC. The encoded protein is CASSAGPPTPFSGANVLTF.

The rearrangement uses TRBV9 and TRBJ1-1; 9 bases are shared with TRBD1. This CDR3 is 16 amino acids long. V shed 2 bases and J 1 base; nucleotides not matched to a gene: 6. The V gene's germline CDR1 is SGDLS and CDR2 YYNGEE. This CDR3 is CASSVGQGFQNTEAFF. The CDR3 nucleotides read TGTGCCAGCAGCGTGGGACAGGGCTTTCAGAACACTGAAGCTTTCTTT.

J is TRBJ1-5 and V is TRBV6-6, with unresolved D. The CDR3 extends over 13 amino acids. The germline V gene encodes CDR1 MNHNY and CDR2 SVGAGI (reference sequence). The germline V and J ends were trimmed by 6 bases and 4 bases, with 10 bases remaining between them. In nucleotides, the CDR3 is TGTGCCAGCAGCTTAATCCCAAATCAGCCCCAGCATTTT. It yields the protein CASSLIPNQPQHF.

The gene calls are TRBV4-2 and TRBJ2-7; TRBD2 aligns across 10 bases. V dropped 3 bases and J dropped 4; count of bases not matched to a gene: 15. Germline CDR1 reads LGHNA; CDR2 reads YNFKEQ. This CDR3 spans 18 amino acids. The CDR3 spells CASSHIAGGHPIGYEQYF. In DNA, the CDR3 is TGTGCCAGCAGCCACATAGCGGGGGGACACCCTATAGGGTACGAGCAGTACTTC.

The CDR3: CASSHGSGHSYNEQFF. The CDR3 region has the DNA TGTGCCAGCAGCCACGGGAGCGGACACTCCTACAATGAGCAGTTCTTC. This chain uses TRBV7-2 with TRBJ2-1, with D possibly TRBD2 on 6 matching bases. The germline V and J ends were trimmed by 5 bases and 0 bases, with 14 bases remaining between them. CDR1 is SGHTA and CDR2 is FQGNSA in the germline V gene. The CDR3 runs to 16 residues.

J is TRBJ2-2 and V is TRBV5-1; D uncertain. Trimming removed 4 bases at V and 1 base at J, with 2 bases between. CDR1 SGHRS and CDR2 YFSETQ come from the germline V gene. The CDR3 loop spans 12 amino acids. In nucleotides, the CDR3 is TGCGCCAGCAGCATGAACACCGGGGAGCTGTTTTTT. It translates to CASSMNTGELFF.

This rearrangement joins TRBV21-1 to TRBJ1-3; the table's D call, TRBD1, was not checked against the DNA. TRBV21-1 is annotated as a pseudogene. The CDR3 is made up of 17 amino acids. The CDR3 loop reads CASSNLEGQGKGNTIYF. DNA for the CDR3: TGTGCCAGCAGCAACTTAGAGGGACAGGGAAAAGGAAACACCATATATTTT.

CDR3 protein: CASSYSRRGYEQYF. The CDR3 DNA reads TGTGCCAGCAGTTACTCGCGTCGCGGCTACGAGCAGTACTTC. The chain couples TRBV6-5 to TRBJ2-7; no clear D. Germline V CDR1 and CDR2: MNHEY, SVGAGI. The CDR3 length is 14 residues. V was shortened by 0 bases and J by 3 bases, with 9 bases between the two germline ends.

The genes are TRBV9 and TRBJ1-4, with 8 bases lining up with TRBD1. The CDR3 is 18 residues long. V lost 0 bases, J lost 5 bases, and 12 bases stayed unmatched. Germline V gives CDR1 SGDLS, CDR2 YYNGEE. The CDR3 sequence: CASSVGGQGIRDNEKLFF. The CDR3 DNA reads TGTGCCAGCAGCGTAGGTGGACAGGGAATCAGGGACAATGAAAAACTGTTTTTT.

The CDR3 region has the DNA TGTGCCAGCAGTTTCATCGGGACAGCCTACAATGAGCAGTTCTTC. Residues: CASSFIGTAYNEQFF. The chain employs TRBV27 and TRBJ2-1, with TRBD1 identical over 7 bases. The CDR3 has 15 amino acids. Germline CDR1 MNHEY, CDR2 SMNVEV (reference sequence). V gave up 3 bases and J gave up 2 bases; unmatched junction bases: 4.